This is a list of T cell receptor beta chains from one sample in a study of T cells in Graves' hyperthyroidism and ophthalmopathy. MiXCR was run by TCRdb on the multiplex PCR reads, yielding one entry per CDR3 protein. The sample shows about 700,000 distinct CDR3 sequences, about 45% of them seen only once. Specimen: peripheral blood or thyroid tissue (not recorded which). Source of these receptors: an adult man with Graves' disease, either hyperthyroidism or ophthalmopathy (not recorded which). CDR3s include the opening cysteine and the closing phenylalanine or tryptophan. A D gene is named only where the DNA matches it firmly. Clone size is shown for a subset of rows, as once, few, many or a class of expanded clone.

TRBV29-1	TRBJ2-7	many	NA	CSVQGAREQYF	TGCAGCGTTCAAGGGGCCCGGGAGCAGTACTTC
TRBV2	TRBJ2-7	few	TRBD2	CASSEGASGASSYEQYF	TGTGCCAGCAGTGAAGGGGCTAGCGGGGCCAGCTCCTACGAGCAGTACTTC
TRBV12-3/TRBV12-4	TRBJ2-5	few	TRBD2	CASSRTSGGLKETQYF	TGTGCCAGCAGTCGTACTAGCGGGGGACTCAAAGAGACCCAGTACTTC
TRBV6-6	TRBJ2-6	NA	TRBD1	CASSTSGGSSSGANVLTF	TGTGCCAGCAGTACTTCAGGGGGCAGCTCTTCTGGGGCCAACGTCCTGACTTTC
TRBV24-1	TRBJ2-5	NA	TRBD2	CATSDFRTSGTQYF	TGTGCCACCAGTGATTTCAGGACTAGCGGGACCCAGTACTTC
TRBV2	TRBJ1-2	many	TRBD1	CASNRDSNYGYTF	TGTGCCTCCAACCGGGACAGCAACTATGGCTACACCTTC
TRBV5-1	TRBJ2-2	many	TRBD2	CASSLERDMELFF	TGCGCCAGCAGCTTAGAGCGGGATATGGAGCTGTTTTTT
TRBV7-9	TRBJ2-7	many	TRBD1	CASSQGTGGYEQYF	TGTGCCAGCAGCCAAGGGACAGGGGGCTACGAGCAGTACTTC
TRBV5-1	TRBJ2-5	few	TRBD2	CASSYSGTSGGEETQYF	TGCGCCAGCAGCTATTCCGGGACTAGCGGGGGGGAAGAGACCCAGTACTTC
TRBV7-2	TRBJ1-4	NA	NA	CASSFPTGANEKLFF	TGTGCCAGCAGCTTTCCGACGGGGGCTAATGAAAAACTGTTTTTT
TRBV24-1	TRBJ2-2	few	TRBD2	CATSDLTSGANGELFF	TGTGCCACCAGTGATCTAACTAGCGGGGCAAACGGGGAGCTGTTTTTT
TRBV10-3	TRBJ1-2	NA	NA	CASVTGQGEAYGYTF	TGTGCCAGCGTTACAGGTCAGGGTGAAGCCTATGGCTACACCTTC
TRBV7-2	TRBJ2-2	many	TRBD2	CASSLVGRETGELFF	TGTGCCAGCAGCTTAGTCGGGAGGGAAACCGGGGAGCTGTTTTTT
TRBV15	TRBJ1-2	NA	NA	CATSSSSAYGYTF	TGTGCCACCAGTTCTTCGTCAGCTTATGGCTACACCTTC
TRBV9	TRBJ2-2	many	NA	CASSVRDTGELFF	TGTGCCAGCAGCGTAAGGGACACCGGGGAGCTGTTTTTT
TRBV7-2	TRBJ1-5	NA	TRBD1	CAGSFGTGANQPQHF	TGTGCCGGCAGCTTCGGGACAGGAGCGAATCAGCCCCAGCATTTT
TRBV7-9	TRBJ1-4	few	NA	CASSSPGRANEKLFF	TGTGCCAGCAGTTCGCCCGGGAGGGCTAATGAAAAACTGTTTTTT
TRBV20-1	TRBJ2-5	many	TRBD1	CSAGDLTGGWETQYF	TGCAGTGCTGGAGACCTTACAGGGGGCTGGGAGACCCAGTACTTC
TRBV29-1	TRBJ1-1	NA	NA	CSVPGGRNTEAFF	TGCAGCGTACCAGGCGGGCGGAACACTGAAGCTTTCTTT
TRBV11-1	TRBJ1-5	NA	NA	CASSKDTIPSQPQHF	TGTGCCAGCAGCAAGGACACGATCCCCAGTCAGCCCCAGCATTTT
TRBV10-1	TRBJ1-1	NA	NA	CASMEELSTEAFF	TGCGCCAGCATGGAGGAATTGAGCACTGAAGCTTTCTTT
TRBV7-2	TRBJ2-7	few	NA	CASSLVGVNYEQYF	TGTGCCAGCAGCTTAGTGGGAGTAAATTACGAGCAGTACTTC
TRBV7-2	TRBJ2-7	NA	TRBD1	CASSPGGVSSHEQYF	TGTGCCAGCAGCCCAGGGGGTGTGTCGTCGCACGAGCAGTACTTC
TRBV12-3/TRBV12-4	TRBJ1-1	NA	TRBD1	CASSLGAGTANTEAFF	TGTGCCAGCAGTTTAGGTGCCGGGACAGCCAACACTGAAGCTTTCTTT
TRBV6-6	TRBJ1-2	NA	NA	CASRPTVAPGYTF	TGTGCCAGCAGACCCACAGTGGCCCCTGGCTACACCTTC
TRBV7-9	TRBJ2-5	once	NA	CASSQEGFKETQYF	TGCGCCAGCAGCCAAGAGGGCTTTAAAGAGACCCAGTACTTC
TRBV7-3	TRBJ1-1	NA	NA	CASSPRWTEAFF	TGTGCCAGCAGCCCCCGGTGGACTGAAGCTTTCTTT
TRBV29-1	TRBJ1-2	NA	TRBD1	CSASTGHYGYTF	TGCAGCGCATCGACAGGGCACTATGGCTACACCTTC
TRBV7-8	TRBJ1-6	many	TRBD1	CASSLPRGNNSPLHF	TGTGCCAGCAGCTTACCCAGGGGGAATAATTCACCCCTCCACTTT
TRBV2	TRBJ1-2	many	NA	CASSGAGVTYGYTF	TGTGCCAGCAGTGGGGCAGGGGTTACCTATGGCTACACCTTC
TRBV6-5	TRBJ1-5	NA	NA	CASSHGGNQPQHF	TGTGCCAGCAGCCACGGGGGCAATCAGCCCCAGCATTTT
TRBV7-9	TRBJ1-1	NA	NA	CASSHGHFMNTEAFF	TGTGCCAGCAGCCACGGACACTTCATGAACACTGAAGCTTTCTTT
TRBV7-2	TRBJ1-1	NA	NA	CANSLGSSGTEAFF	TGTGCCAACAGCTTGGGTTCTTCGGGGACTGAAGCTTTCTTT
TRBV11-2	TRBJ1-4	few	NA	CAWSAKGEKLFF	TGTGCCTGGAGCGCTAAAGGTGAAAAACTGTTTTTT
TRBV7-9	TRBJ2-7	many	NA	CASSASTGSYEQYF	TGTGCCAGCAGCGCCTCAACTGGAAGCTACGAGCAGTACTTC
TRBV2	TRBJ2-5	once	NA	CASGAGSQPQYF	TGTGCCAGCGGAGCGGGCAGTCAGCCCCAGTACTTC
TRBV19	TRBJ2-2	NA	NA	CASSPGLPWNTGELFF	TGTGCCAGTAGTCCAGGACTACCCTGGAACACCGGGGAGCTGTTTTTT
TRBV4-1	TRBJ1-1	NA	NA	CASSQVYGIREAFF	TGCGCCAGCAGCCAAGTGTATGGTATTAGGGAAGCTTTCTTT